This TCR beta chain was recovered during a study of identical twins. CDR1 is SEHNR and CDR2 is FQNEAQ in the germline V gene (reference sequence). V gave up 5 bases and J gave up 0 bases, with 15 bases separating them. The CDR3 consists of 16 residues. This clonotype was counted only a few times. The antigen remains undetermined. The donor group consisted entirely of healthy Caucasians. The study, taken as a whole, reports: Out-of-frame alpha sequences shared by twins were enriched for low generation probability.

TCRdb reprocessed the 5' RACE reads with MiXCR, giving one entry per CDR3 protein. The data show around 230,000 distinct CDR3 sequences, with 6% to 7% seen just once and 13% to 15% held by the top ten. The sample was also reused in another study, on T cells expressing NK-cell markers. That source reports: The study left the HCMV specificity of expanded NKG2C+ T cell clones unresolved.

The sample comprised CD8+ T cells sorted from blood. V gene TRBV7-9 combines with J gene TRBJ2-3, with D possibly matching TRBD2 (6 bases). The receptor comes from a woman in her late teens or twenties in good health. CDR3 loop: CASSPGTFPSTDTQYF. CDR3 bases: TGTGCCAGCAGCCCCGGGACTTTCCCTAGCACAGATACGCAGTATTTT.